The T cell receptor (beta chain) described here comes from a study of blood T cell repertoires in COVID-19. Study context: Collection of acute and convalescent COVID-19 samples took place in the United States, Italy and Spain. PBMCs, B-cell-depleted T cells, or T cells provided the cDNA or gDNA that made up the material.

CDR1 is SGHTS, CDR2 YDEGEE, per germline. This CDR3 spans 15 amino acids. After removal of 0 bases from V and 5 bases from J, the junction contained 4 bases not matched to a gene. Per the authors' pipeline: Amplification of reference gene primers provided the estimated nucleated cell counts. This table comes from immunoSEQ multiplex PCR, and its TCRdb copy is limited to in-frame clones, with some not included. The V and J calls and clone size were taken over from that table, and D and trimming were inferred from the DNA. The sample carries approximately 54,000 clones, around nine tenths recorded once.

This sequence joins TRBV5-8 and TRBJ1-2; 10 bases agree with TRBD1. This clonotype was obtained from a man over 45 with acute or convalescent COVID-19. The sequenced material came from peripheral blood. CDR3 coding DNA: TGTGCCAGCAGCTTGGGCGGACAGGGGGTTTATGGCTACACCTTC. As protein: CASSLGGQGVYGYTF.